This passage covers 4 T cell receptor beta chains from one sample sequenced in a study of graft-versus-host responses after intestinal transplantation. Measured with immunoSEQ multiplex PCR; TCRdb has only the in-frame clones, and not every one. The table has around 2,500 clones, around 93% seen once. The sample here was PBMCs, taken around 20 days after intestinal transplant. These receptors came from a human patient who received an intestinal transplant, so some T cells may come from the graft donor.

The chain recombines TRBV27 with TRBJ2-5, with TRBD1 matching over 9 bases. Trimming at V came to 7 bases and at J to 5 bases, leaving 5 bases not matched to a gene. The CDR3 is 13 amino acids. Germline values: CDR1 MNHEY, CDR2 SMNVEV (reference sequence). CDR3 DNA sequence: TGTGCCAGCACGGGACAGGGAATGGAGACCCAGTACTTC. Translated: CASTGQGMETQYF.

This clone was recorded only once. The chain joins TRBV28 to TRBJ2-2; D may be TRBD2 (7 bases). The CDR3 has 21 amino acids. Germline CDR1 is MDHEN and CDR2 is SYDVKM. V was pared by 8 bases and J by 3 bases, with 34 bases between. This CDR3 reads CASSCLVLGGAAVSYTGELFF. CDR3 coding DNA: TGTGCCAGCTCCTGCCTCGTTTTGGGGGGGGCCGCAGTATCGTACACCGGGGAGCTGTTTTTT.

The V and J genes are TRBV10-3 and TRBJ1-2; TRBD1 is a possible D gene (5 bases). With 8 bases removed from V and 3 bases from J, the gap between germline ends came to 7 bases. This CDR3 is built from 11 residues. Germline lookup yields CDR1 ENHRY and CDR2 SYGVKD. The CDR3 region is CAIQGDYGYTF. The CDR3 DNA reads TGTGCCATCCAAGGGGACTATGGCTACACCTTC.

The DNA of the CDR3 is TGTGCCAGTAGAGAAGAAGGGGCTTGGAGCAGCTATGGCTACACCTTC. This codes for CASREEGAWSSYGYTF. The chain recombines TRBV19 with TRBJ1-2, with D maybe TRBD1 (5 bases). V was trimmed by 6 bases and J by 4 bases, leaving 21 bases between them. The CDR3 length is 16 residues. From germline, CDR1 is LNHDA and CDR2 SQIVND (reference sequence).